A selection of T cell receptor beta chains follows, all from one sample in a study. MiXCR was run by TCRdb on the RT-PCR reads, yielding one entry per CDR3 protein. The profile shows about 680,000 distinct CDR3 sequences, around 14% of them singletons. Sample: memory CD4+ T cells from blood. These TCRs come from a female donor in good health, serving as a healthy control. Both conserved end residues are trimmed from each CDR3. Fields, in order: V gene, J gene, CDR3 protein.

TRBV7-2	TRBJ1-6	ASRPTGQVGSPLH
TRBV5-1	TRBJ2-2	ASMASGSRSDTGELF
TRBV6-1	TRBJ2-1	ASSPRGGALYNEQF
TRBV7-7	TRBJ2-1	ASSLGGLYGEQF
TRBV20-1	TRBJ2-7	SASPVGGLREQY
TRBV7-3	TRBJ2-7	ASSLMAGGPHEQY
TRBV4-1	TRBJ2-6	ASSPNSGFVLT
TRBV14	TRBJ1-1	ASSQAGQGRTEAF
TRBV25-1	TRBJ2-3	ASSEPGHTPPSTDTQY
TRBV5-4	TRBJ2-3	ASSLLLLAGGFTDTQY
TRBV24-1	TRBJ1-1	ATSDFSGREAF
TRBV5-1	TRBJ2-3	ASSLGGQGTDTQY
TRBV9	TRBJ2-1	ASSVGGQNYNEQF
TRBV20-1	TRBJ2-1	SANRPGTYNEQF
TRBV6-5	TRBJ1-3	ASSYGGGGSGNTIY
TRBV10-3	TRBJ2-1	AISWRTGSDEQF
TRBV7-2	TRBJ1-5	ASTQDGAQPQH
TRBV25-1	TRBJ2-2	ASSRSSGFTGELF
TRBV20-1	TRBJ2-1	SADCPLDNEQF
TRBV20-1	TRBJ2-2	SAIGQPNTGELF
TRBV30	TRBJ1-2	AWSVLDLSGYT
TRBV24-1	TRBJ2-1	ATSDKRDEQF
TRBV6-2/TRBV6-3	TRBJ1-5	ASTLVNSNQPQH
TRBV7-9	TRBJ2-2	ASSSGQISAGELF
TRBV7-8	TRBJ2-2	ASSLAIRNTGELF
TRBV24-1	TRBJ2-3	ATSDSSGLSTDTQY
TRBV4-3	TRBJ1-5	ASSLNSVSNQPQH
TRBV7-9	TRBJ2-5	ASSSKTSGGAQETQY
TRBV29-1	TRBJ1-1	SVESRVGTEAF
TRBV5-1	TRBJ2-5	ASSLQAETQY
TRBV28	TRBJ2-6	ASSLSGLAGPPGANVLT
TRBV6-5	TRBJ2-3	ASSYFAGADTQY
TRBV12-3/TRBV12-4	TRBJ2-7	ASSAVLPYEQY
TRBV20-1	TRBJ2-5	SANGGGDIQY